The 13 T cell receptor beta chains below all came from one sample that was sequenced in a study of T cells in Graves' hyperthyroidism and ophthalmopathy. Template material for amplifying TCR beta CDR3 regions consisted of RNA transcripts. First-round RT-PCR of the TCR CDR3 relied on the HTBI primer set. TCRdb passed the multiplex PCR reads through MiXCR, listing each CDR3 protein once. The sample holds roughly 800,000 distinct CDR3 sequences, 38% seen once. Sample: blood. Every receptor here comes from a man between 18 and 29 years old with Graves' hyperthyroidism.

This clonotype has just a few counts. Written as DNA, the CDR3 is TGTGCCAGCAGTTACTCGACCGAGGCTTTGAGCTCCTACGAGCAGTACTTC. This gives the protein CASSYSTEALSSYEQYF. The chain uses TRBV12-3 or TRBV12-4 and TRBJ2-7; D uncertain. The CDR3 is 17 amino acids. Trimming shortened V by 4 bases and J by 0 bases, and 19 bases separated the two germline ends.

This clonotype has at least ten counts. The J gene is TRBJ1-1, the V gene TRBV7-9; no definite D call. CDR1 and CDR2 (germline): SEHNR, FQNEAQ (reference sequence). V lost 3 bases and J lost 0, with 8 bases in between. CDR3 length equals 14 residues. DNA for the CDR3: TGTGCCAGCAGCTTGGTGGACGTGAACACTGAAGCTTTCTTT. Translating it yields CASSLVDVNTEAFF.

This clonotype was recorded at least ten times. The chain combines TRBV12-3 or TRBV12-4 with TRBJ1-1, with unresolved D. V shed 5 bases and J shed 4 bases, with 14 bases lying between them. The CDR3 loop spans 14 amino acids. As DNA, the CDR3 is TGTGCCAGCAGTCCGCGGGGAGGCGGCACTGAAGCTTTCTTT. Protein: CASSPRGGGTEAFF.

This clonotype has only a few counts. The gene calls are TRBV29-1 and TRBJ2-7; D perhaps matches TRBD2 (7 bases). V lost 6 bases, J lost 6 bases, and 21 bases lay in between. There are 14 residues in the CDR3. Germline values: CDR1 SQVTM, CDR2 ANQGSEA. CDR3 loop: CSVIGLGGGREQYF. DNA for the CDR3: TGCAGCGTGATCGGCCTGGGGGGGGGCCGCGAGCAGTACTTC.

This clonotype was picked up many times. V usage is TRBV12-3 or TRBV12-4 and J usage is TRBJ1-1; D is unclear. The CDR3 covers 14 residues. The V end was cut by 6 bases, the J end by 2 bases, with 13 bases between. CDR3 DNA sequence: TGTGCCAGCAGGCCCGGGATCGTCAACACTGAAGCTTTCTTT. Encoded protein: CASRPGIVNTEAFF.

The chain employs TRBV7-2 and TRBJ2-6, with TRBD2 identical over 8 bases. V lost 4 bases and J lost 1; bases outside the gene matches: 9. The germline CDR1 and CDR2 sequences are SGHTA and FQGNSA. This CDR3 is built from 18 residues. The CDR3 is CASSWMRASGSGANVLTF. Written as DNA, the CDR3 is TGTGCCAGCAGCTGGATGCGGGCTAGCGGGTCTGGGGCCAACGTCCTGACTTTC.

The rearrangement links TRBV2 to TRBJ1-1; D is uncertain. Germline V gives CDR1 SNHLY, CDR2 FYNNEI. This CDR3 region has 17 residues. Between the trimmed V and J ends, which lost 5 bases and 3 bases, there was a span of 22 bases. The CDR3 DNA reads as TGTGCCAGCAGTATGTCGGTCGATCAATTGATATACACTGAAGCTTTCTTT. It is translated as CASSMSVDQLIYTEAFF.

This clonotype was counted at least ten times. The gene calls are TRBV7-8 and TRBJ1-1; a possible D gene is TRBD1 (6 bases). The CDR3 has 14 residues. V was shortened by 8 bases and J by 6 bases, with 19 bases between the two germline ends. From germline, CDR1 is SGHVS and CDR2 FQNEAQ. The CDR3 nucleotides are TGTGCCAGCTCAGGACAGCCGGGCAGCGCTGAAGCTTTCTTT. This gives the protein CASSGQPGSAEAFF.

This clonotype was recorded at least ten times. The chain employs TRBV20-1 and TRBJ2-2; weak D call: TRBD1 (5 bases). The CDR3 length is 13 residues. Germline values: CDR1 DFQATT, CDR2 SNEGSKA (reference sequence). V lost 1 base to trimming and J lost 8 bases, with 11 bases between them. CDR3 loop: CSARGTTAGELFF. The CDR3 nucleotides are TGCAGTGCTAGAGGGACAACCGCAGGGGAGCTGTTTTTT.

This clonotype showed up just a few times. J is TRBJ2-7 and V is TRBV4-3, with 7 bases fitting TRBD1. Germline CDR1 and CDR2: LGHNA and YSLEER. J was trimmed by 3 bases and V by 4 bases; bases with no gene match: 9. This CDR3 contains 15 residues. Here the CDR3 reads CASSPYAAGGYEQYF. The CDR3 DNA reads TGCGCCAGCAGCCCGTACGCGGCAGGGGGCTACGAGCAGTACTTC.

The rearrangement links TRBV6-5 to TRBJ2-7; TRBD1 might be the D (6 bases). The germline CDR1 and CDR2 sequences are MNHEY and SVGAGI. V gave up 7 bases and J gave up 2 bases, with 15 bases separating them. The CDR3 runs to 14 residues. The CDR3 DNA reads as TGTGCCAGCAAGCCACAGGGTACTCCCTACGAGCAGTACTTC. Protein sequence: CASKPQGTPYEQYF.

This clonotype was detected many times. This rearrangement joins TRBV5-1 to TRBJ2-7, with 9 bases lining up with TRBD1. Germline V gene data show CDR1 as SGHRS and CDR2 as YFSETQ. This CDR3 has 13 residues. The V gene end was trimmed by 6 bases and the J gene end by 1 base; junction bases not matched to a gene: 2. The CDR3 sequence: CASTGQGSYEQYF. Written as DNA, the CDR3 is TGCGCCAGCACGGGACAGGGTTCCTACGAGCAGTACTTC.

This clonotype has at least ten counts. Its ends do not fully match the called genes, so a read error is possible. This chain links TRBV11-1 with TRBJ2-7; weak D call: TRBD2 (5 bases). Looked up from germline, CDR1 is SGHAT and CDR2 is FQDESV (reference sequence). This CDR3 spans 15 amino acids. CDR3 sequence (DNA): TGCGCCAGCAGCCAAGACGAGGGAGCCTCCTACGAGCAGTACTTC. Its protein is CASSQDEGASYEQYF.